The 31 T cell receptor beta chains in this list originate from one sample, sequenced in a study of STAT3 mutations in large granular lymphocyte leukemia. Findings and limits, study-wide: Every T-LGLL patient had at least one immunodominant TCRbeta clonotype.

No antigen is known for these receptors. Sequenced by immunoSEQ multiplex PCR; TCRdb stores in-frame clones only, minus some. The table lists 10,000 to 15,000 clones, about 92% of them singletons, with around a third in the top ten. Sequencing was done on a sample of peripheral blood mononuclear cells. The source is a middle-aged man with T-cell large granular lymphocyte leukemia. Some clones in this sample may be carry-over from other donors' samples.

The chain links TRBV7-9 to TRBJ2-7, with 11 nucleotides matching TRBD1. V shed 5 bases, J shed 4 bases, and the junction held 7 bases outside the gene matches. The CDR3 loop spans 15 amino acids. Germline V CDR1 and CDR2: SEHNR, FQNEAQ (reference sequence). The CDR3 DNA sequence: TGTGCCAGCAGCATAGGGACAGGGGGAAGGTACGAGCAGTACTTC. As protein: CASSIGTGGRYEQYF.

This clone was detected only once. The CDR3 here is CASSPRTASSYEQYF. The CDR3 DNA is TGTGCCAGCAGCCCGCGGACTGCGAGCTCCTACGAGCAGTACTTC. The genes are TRBV9 and TRBJ2-7; D possibly corresponds to TRBD2 (5 bases). CDR3 size: 15 residues. V was clipped by 4 bases and J by 0 bases, with 14 bases between them. Germline V CDR1 and CDR2: SGDLS, YYNGEE.

The chain is built from TRBV5-1 and TRBJ1-1; D uncertain. Germline values: CDR1 SGHRS, CDR2 YFSETQ. The V and J ends lost 0 bases and 3 bases respectively, with 9 bases between them. The CDR3 is 14 amino acids. The CDR3 loop reads CASSLEGLDTEAFF. CDR3 nucleotide sequence: TGCGCCAGCAGCTTGGAGGGTTTGGACACTGAAGCTTTCTTT.

V and J are TRBV5-3 and TRBJ2-6; no firm D call. TRBV5-3 is known as an ORF, though its function is uncertain. The CDR3 loop spans 17 amino acids. V lost 7 bases, J lost 5 bases, and 22 bases lay in between. The CDR3 DNA reads TGTGCCAGATCCTGGCCTGGTGAACAAAGTCGGGCCAACGTCCTGACTTTC. It translates to CARSWPGEQSRANVLTF.

The chain carries TRBV10-3 and TRBJ1-4; 11 positions match TRBD1. Germline loops: CDR1 ENHRY, CDR2 SYGVKD. CDR3 size: 15 residues. V lost 4 bases to trimming and J lost 7 bases; unmatched junction nucleotides: 5. The CDR3, as DNA: TGTGCCATCAGTGCGGACAGGGGGCTTTTTGAAAAACTGTTTTTT. This translates into CAISADRGLFEKLFF.

This chain uses TRBV28 with TRBJ2-2; D is undetermined. The CDR3 spans 12 residues. The germline gives CDR1 MDHEN, CDR2 SYDVKM. V shed 2 bases and J shed 6 bases, with 4 bases lying between them. The DNA for the CDR3 is TGTGCCAGCAGTTTAGACCCCGGGGAGCTGTTTTTT. This translates into CASSLDPGELFF.

V usage is TRBV7-3 and J usage is TRBJ2-7; 7 bases are shared with TRBD1. The V gene's germline CDR1 is SGHTA and CDR2 FQGTGA. J was trimmed by 3 bases and V by 8 bases; bases with no gene match: 13. CDR3 length: 15 residues. This CDR3 is CASSYGTALIYEQYF. The DNA for the CDR3 is TGTGCCAGCTCATACGGGACAGCGCTGATCTACGAGCAGTACTTC. Together with reference TRBV7-3 and TRBJ2-7, the CDR3 gives the full variable domain: GAGVSQTPSNKVTEKGKYVELRCDPISGHTALYWYRQSLGQGPEFLIYFQGTGAADDSGLPNDRFFAVRPEGSVSTLKIQRTERGDSAVYLCASSYGTALIYEQYFGPGTRLTVT.

J is TRBJ2-6 and V is TRBV5-1, with D possibly matching TRBD1 (6 bases). Trimming shortened V by 0 bases and J by 1 base, and 14 bases separated the two germline ends. CDR3 length equals 18 residues. The germline gives CDR1 SGHRS, CDR2 YFSETQ. CDR3 protein: CASSLALAGVSGANVLTF. CDR3 nucleotides: TGCGCCAGCAGCTTGGCCCTGGCAGGGGTTTCTGGGGCCAACGTCCTGACTTTC.

The chain employs TRBV5-1 and TRBJ2-6; D not resolved. This CDR3 is 17 amino acids long. The ends were cut back, 1 base at V and 2 bases at J, with 13 bases in the middle. CDR1 is SGHRS and CDR2 is YFSETQ in the germline V gene. Here the CDR3 reads CASSLRMSEAGANVLTF. CDR3 nucleotide sequence: TGCGCCAGCAGCTTGAGAATGTCAGAGGCTGGGGCCAACGTCCTGACTTTC.

This chain connects TRBV4-3 to TRBJ2-3; 7 nucleotides match TRBD1. The CDR3 consists of 16 residues. The germline V gene encodes CDR1 LGHNA and CDR2 YSLEER. The junction had 6 bases not matched to a gene; V was cut back by 3 bases and J by 0 bases. As DNA, the CDR3 is TGCGCCAGCAGCCATGCCGGGACAGTCAGCACAGATACGCAGTATTTT. As protein: CASSHAGTVSTDTQYF.

The V and J genes are TRBV9 and TRBJ1-2, with D unresolved. With 0 bases removed from V and 2 bases from J, the gap between germline ends came to 11 bases. The CDR3 sequence is 15 residues long. From germline, CDR1 is SGDLS and CDR2 YYNGEE. The CDR3 sequence: CASSVAADTNYGYTF. The CDR3 region has the DNA TGTGCCAGCAGCGTAGCAGCAGACACCAACTATGGCTACACCTTC.

J is TRBJ2-3 and V is TRBV5-1, with D unresolved. The CDR3 loop spans 14 amino acids. From germline, CDR1 is SGHRS and CDR2 YFSETQ. V was cut by 3 bases and J by 2 bases, with 10 bases left in between. The CDR3 loop is CASSSSAYTDTQYF. CDR3 DNA sequence: TGCGCCAGCAGCTCCTCTGCATACACAGATACGCAGTATTTT.

Written as DNA, the CDR3 is TGCGCCAGCAGCTTAGGGGGGACAGGGAACGCCGAGACCCAGTACTTC. Translated, it gives CASSLGGTGNAETQYF. V gene TRBV5-1 combines with J gene TRBJ2-5; 9 positions match TRBD1. Looked up from germline, CDR1 is SGHRS and CDR2 is YFSETQ. This CDR3 spans 16 amino acids. Germline trimming cut 2 bases from V and 5 bases from J; bases unmatched to any gene: 10.

The chain couples TRBV27 to TRBJ1-1; D unresolved. This CDR3 spans 13 amino acids. The V and J ends lost 8 bases and 1 base respectively, with 11 bases between them. Germline lookup yields CDR1 MNHEY and CDR2 SMNVEV (reference sequence). The CDR3 coding sequence is TGTGCCAGCGGAGTAGGGTGGAACACTGAAGCTTTCTTT. Translated: CASGVGWNTEAFF.

The CDR3 region is CASSYSIQGYTF. The CDR3 DNA sequence: TGTGCCAGCAGTTACTCCATACAGGGCTACACCTTC. This rearrangement joins TRBV6-5 to TRBJ1-2; D is uncertain. Germline loops: CDR1 MNHEY, CDR2 SVGAGI. Trimming left V 0 bases short and J 8 bases short, with 7 bases between. This CDR3 has 12 amino acids.

The rearrangement links TRBV18 to TRBJ2-7; D tentatively reads TRBD1 or TRBD2 (5 bases each). Germline lookup yields CDR1 KGHSH and CDR2 LQKENI. This CDR3 contains 15 residues. V lost 3 bases and J lost 7, with 19 bases in between. The CDR3 coding sequence is TGTGCCAGCTCACCCTCGGCAGGGAGTCTGGGGGAGCAGTACTTC. Translating gives CASSPSAGSLGEQYF.

V usage is TRBV4-1 and J usage is TRBJ2-7; D not resolved. Germline CDR1 reads MGHRA; CDR2 reads YSYEKL. Trimming stripped 4 bases from V and 4 bases from J, with 20 bases between. The CDR3 runs to 16 residues. This chain's CDR3 is CASSREGSGSEYEQYF. The CDR3 DNA is TGCGCCAGCAGCCGAGAAGGGTCAGGATCGGAGTACGAGCAGTACTTC.

This clone was detected once. The chain is built from TRBV2 and TRBJ2-7; 7 bases agree with TRBD1. This CDR3 has 12 residues. J lost 3 bases, V lost 11 bases, and 7 bases had no gene match. Germline loops: CDR1 SNHLY, CDR2 FYNNEI. The CDR3 DNA reads as TGTGCCTGTCAGGGGGAAGGCTACGAGCAGTACTTC. Encoded protein: CACQGEGYEQYF.

The chain's CDR3 is CASSASPDNYGYTF. CDR3 DNA sequence: TGTGCCAGCAGCGCCTCCCCCGATAACTATGGCTACACCTTC. V and J are TRBV5-4 and TRBJ1-2, with D unclear. The length of the CDR3 is 14 residues. With 4 bases removed from V and 1 base from J, the gap between germline ends came to 11 bases. The germline V gene has CDR1 SGHNT and CDR2 YYREEE (reference sequence). Drawing the rest from reference TRBV5-4 and TRBJ1-2, the complete variable domain is ETGVTQSPTHLIKTRGQQVTLRCSSQSGHNTVSWYQQALGQGPQFIFQYYREEENGRGNFPPRFSGLQFPNYSSELNVNALELDDSALYLCASSASPDNYGYTFGSGTRLTVV.

The rearrangement links TRBV5-6 to TRBJ2-1, with unresolved D. Trimming pared 0 bases from V and 9 bases from J, leaving 16 bases between. This CDR3 has 15 residues. Germline assignment: CDR1 SGHDT and CDR2 YYEEEE. CDR3 region: CASSLGTPGWGEQFF. CDR3 DNA sequence: TGTGCCAGCAGCTTGGGTACACCGGGCTGGGGTGAGCAGTTCTTC. Combining the CDR3 with reference TRBV5-6 and TRBJ2-1 gives the whole variable domain DAGVTQSPTHLIKTRGQQVTLRCSPKSGHDTVSWYQQALGQGPQFIFQYYEEEERQRGNFPDRFSGHQFPNYSSELNVNALLLGDSALYLCASSLGTPGWGEQFFGPGTRLTVL.

V gene TRBV5-4 combines with J gene TRBJ2-7; weak D call: TRBD1 (6 bases). Trimming removed 3 bases at V and 11 bases at J, with 12 bases between. The CDR3 totals 11 residues. Germline assignment: CDR1 SGHNT and CDR2 YYREEE (reference sequence). The CDR3: CASSSGELEYF. CDR3 sequence (DNA): TGTGCCAGCAGCTCAGGGGAATTGGAGTACTTC.

CDR3 region: CASSFGTSGGYEQYF. The CDR3 DNA is TGTGCCAGCAGTTTCGGGACTAGCGGGGGCTACGAGCAGTACTTC. The J gene is TRBJ2-7, the V gene TRBV11-2, with 14 nucleotides matching TRBD2. The germline V gene encodes CDR1 SGHAT and CDR2 FQNNGV. The V and J ends lost 6 bases and 3 bases, in that order; junction bases with no gene match: 4. The CDR3 has 15 residues.

The V call is TRBV4-3, the J call TRBJ2-5, with 9 bases identical to TRBD1. Germline lookup yields CDR1 LGHNA and CDR2 YSLEER. V shed 0 bases, J shed 5 bases, and the junction held 13 bases outside the gene matches. This CDR3 has 18 residues. The CDR3 DNA reads as TGCGCCAGCAGCCAAGATTGGGGGAGGGGACAGGGACGTGAGACCCAGTACTTC. The encoded protein is CASSQDWGRGQGRETQYF.

The rearrangement uses TRBV19 and TRBJ1-2; no clear D gene. Trimming took 6 bases from V and 1 from J, leaving 12 bases between them. Germline values: CDR1 LNHDA, CDR2 SQIVND (reference sequence). The CDR3 is 14 residues long. CDR3 DNA sequence: TGTGCCAGTAGCCCTGCGGTTGATAACTATGGCTACACCTTC. Translating gives CASSPAVDNYGYTF.

This clone was observed once. The chain combines TRBV5-1 with TRBJ2-1; possible D gene TRBD2, 6 bases. Deletions cut 0 bases from V and 4 bases from J, with 11 bases between. Germline loops: CDR1 SGHRS, CDR2 YFSETQ. The CDR3 contains 15 residues. DNA of the CDR3: TGCGCCAGCAGCTTGGAGATAGCGGTGTACAATGAGCAGTTCTTC. It yields the protein CASSLEIAVYNEQFF.

This chain uses TRBV6-1 with TRBJ1-3; D is uncertain. Germline V gene sequence: CDR1 MNHNS, CDR2 SASEGT. This CDR3 contains 15 residues. V lost 1 base to trimming and J lost 0 bases, with 7 bases between them. Written as DNA, the CDR3 is TGTGCCAGCAGTGAAGGGGGTTACTCTGGAAACACCATATATTTT. It translates to CASSEGGYSGNTIYF.

This chain joins TRBV12-5 and TRBJ2-5, with 11 bases aligning to TRBD1. V shed 4 bases and J 5 bases; nucleotides not matched to a gene: 6. Germline lookup yields CDR1 LGHNT and CDR2 FRNRAP. The CDR3 has 15 residues. CDR3 bases: TGTGCTAGTGGTTCGCGGACAGGGGGCGTGGAGACCCAGTACTTC. Translating gives CASGSRTGGVETQYF.

This clone was detected only once. The chain joins TRBV6-5 to TRBJ2-5, with no clear D. V dropped 2 bases and J dropped 4 bases, with 14 bases sitting between them. The CDR3 contains 15 residues. Per germline, CDR1 MNHEY and CDR2 SVGAGI. The CDR3: CASSYDWAPGETQYF. The CDR3 DNA follows: TGTGCCAGCAGTTACGACTGGGCACCCGGAGAGACCCAGTACTTC.

The chain uses TRBV4-1 and TRBJ1-2; 7 positions agree with TRBD1. The trim removed 2 bases at V and 7 bases at J, leaving 10 bases unmatched. Germline V gene data show CDR1 as MGHRA and CDR2 as YSYEKL. The CDR3 is 15 amino acids. CDR3 amino acids: CASSQPYPDRLGYTF. For the CDR3, the DNA is TGCGCCAGCAGCCAACCTTACCCGGACAGGCTTGGCTACACCTTC.

V usage is TRBV6-5 and J usage is TRBJ2-3; 7 bases align to TRBD1. In germline, CDR1 is MNHEY, CDR2 SVGAGI. V lost 5 bases and J lost 5; bases outside the gene matches: 4. The CDR3 runs 13 residues. CDR3 loop: CASSPQGEDTQYF. The CDR3 region has the DNA TGTGCCAGCAGTCCCCAGGGGGAAGATACGCAGTATTTT.

The rearrangement uses TRBV27 and TRBJ2-5, with 10 nucleotides matching TRBD2. Per the germline V gene, CDR1 is MNHEY and CDR2 is SMNVEV (reference sequence). The CDR3 is 15 amino acids. Trimming took 6 bases from V and 0 from J; bases not matched to a gene: 4. The chain's CDR3 is CASSLLAGYQETQYF. CDR3 in DNA: TGTGCCAGCAGCCTACTAGCGGGGTACCAAGAGACCCAGTACTTC.